The 5 T cell receptor beta chains listed next were all sequenced from one sample in a study of T cells after yellow fever vaccination. Each CDR3 protein is one row after TCRdb ran MiXCR on the 5' RACE reads. The table has about 630,000 distinct CDR3 sequences, about 12% seen once. Sequencing was performed on PBMCs, taken on the day of the yellow fever booster vaccination. The receptor set was obtained from a man aged 30 to 45 who received the YFV17D yellow fever vaccine.

This clonotype was seen only a few times. The chain recombines TRBV14 with TRBJ1-1; D is undetermined. CDR1 and CDR2 from the germline V gene are SGHDN and FVKESK. The CDR3 spans 12 residues. V shed 1 base and J shed 10 bases, with 10 bases lying between them. The CDR3 protein is CASSQGAIRAFF. The CDR3 DNA sequence: TGTGCCAGCAGCCAAGGGGCTATCAGAGCTTTCTTT.

This clonotype was seen more than once but under ten times. J is TRBJ2-3 and V is TRBV9, with TRBD2 matching 9 bases. V shed 2 bases and J 4 bases; nucleotides not matched to a gene: 8. Germline values: CDR1 SGDLS, CDR2 YYNGEE. There are 16 residues in the CDR3. CDR3 coding DNA: TGTGCCAGCAGCGTGATGAGCGGGAGGAGCGCAGATACGCAGTATTTT. It encodes CASSVMSGRSADTQYF.

This clonotype has a handful of counts. This chain links TRBV4-2 with TRBJ2-2; D call uncertain. The CDR3 has 14 amino acids. Germline V gives CDR1 LGHNA, CDR2 YNFKEQ. Trimming took 2 bases from V and 4 from J, leaving 8 bases between them. The CDR3 DNA sequence: TGTGCCAGCAGCCAACTTAAAGGCACCGGGGAGCTGTTTTTT. Translating gives CASSQLKGTGELFF.

This clonotype has a handful of counts. The V call is TRBV27, the J call TRBJ2-5; 10 bases agree with TRBD2. V shed 5 bases, J shed 2 bases, and the junction held 17 bases outside the gene matches. Germline assignment: CDR1 MNHEY and CDR2 SMNVEV (reference sequence). This CDR3 is built from 19 residues. The CDR3 nucleotides are TGTGCCAGCAGTCGAGCAGTTTACAGGACTAGCGGAACTCAAGAGACCCAGTACTTC. Its protein product is CASSRAVYRTSGTQETQYF.

This sequence joins TRBV5-1 and TRBJ2-5, with TRBD2 matching over 7 bases. CDR1 and CDR2 (germline): SGHRS, YFSETQ. The V segment lost 1 base and the J segment 4 bases; nucleotides outside the gene matches: 7. CDR3 length: 15 residues. Here the CDR3 DNA reads TGCGCCAGCAGCTTGTCGCGGGAGCTAAGAGAGACCCAGTACTTC. Its translation: CASSLSRELRETQYF. Full variable domain (remainder filled in from reference TRBV5-1 and TRBJ2-5): KAGVTQTPRYLIKTRGQQVTLSCSPISGHRSVSWYQQTPGQGLQFLFEYFSETQRNKGNFPGRFSGRQFSNSRSEMNVSTLELGDSALYLCASSLSRELRETQYFGPGTRLLVL.